These 22 T cell receptor beta chains came from one sample sequenced in a study of CD4 T cells in relation to SARS-CoV-2 and coronaviruses. Profiling relied on immunoSEQ multiplex PCR, and the TCRdb table lists in-frame clones only, not all of them. The sample consists of about 37,000 clones, 82% of them appearing once. Antigens of these TCRs are unknown. The sequenced sample was naive CD4+ T cells from PBMCs, cultured in vitro. Specified subset: naive CD4+ T cells isolated by negative enrichment. These receptors all come from an adult with COVID-19.

The count of this clone is one. This chain connects TRBV11-1 to TRBJ1-1; D is ambiguous. The CDR3 covers 13 residues. V was cut by 5 bases and J by 1 base, with 8 bases left in between. Germline V CDR1 and CDR2: SGHAT, FQDESV (reference sequence). The chain's CDR3 is CASSLEENTEAFF. The CDR3 coding sequence is TGTGCCAGCAGCCTGGAAGAGAACACTGAAGCTTTCTTT.

The chain couples TRBV5-5 to TRBJ1-4; 9 bases agree with TRBD1. There are 16 residues in the CDR3. Germline CDR1 and CDR2: SGHKS and YYEKEE (reference sequence). V shed 0 bases, J shed 0 bases, and the junction held 0 bases outside the gene matches. The CDR3 DNA follows: TGTGCCAGCAGCTTGGGACAGGGGGCAACTAATGAAAAACTGTTTTTT. It is translated as CASSLGQGATNEKLFF.

J is TRBJ2-1 and V is TRBV3-1 (or the pseudogene TRBV3-2); D not resolved. Germline V gene data show CDR1 as LGHDT and CDR2 as YNNKEL (reference sequence). The ends were cut back, 0 bases at V and 3 bases at J, with 9 bases in the middle. The CDR3 spans 15 residues. CDR3 bases: TGTGCCAGCAGCCAAGATCGAGACTTCTACAATGAGCAGTTCTTC. Protein sequence: CASSQDRDFYNEQFF.

The chain joins TRBV3-1 (or the pseudogene TRBV3-2) to TRBJ2-1, with D uncertain. With 0 bases removed from V and 10 bases from J, the gap between germline ends came to 7 bases. CDR1 and CDR2 from the germline V gene are LGHDT and YNNKEL (reference sequence). This CDR3 has 12 residues. The CDR3 here is CASSQDLREQFF. Here the CDR3 DNA reads TGTGCCAGCAGCCAAGATCTTCGGGAGCAGTTCTTC.

The chain uses TRBV30 and TRBJ1-2; 7 bases agree with TRBD1. The germline gives CDR1 GTSNPN, CDR2 SVGIG (reference sequence). Trimming removed 2 bases from V and 4 bases from J; junction bases left unmatched: 1. The CDR3 extends over 12 amino acids. The DNA for the CDR3 is TGTGCCTGGAGTAGACAGGGCTATGGCTACACCTTC. Translation gives CAWSRQGYGYTF.

The chain is built from TRBV18 and TRBJ2-2; 7 nucleotides agree with TRBD1. V was pared by 3 bases and J by 4 bases, with 5 bases of the junction left unmatched. CDR3 size: 15 residues. Germline assignment: CDR1 KGHSH and CDR2 LQKENI. DNA for the CDR3: TGTGCCAGCTCACCGCGGACAGGACTCACCGGGGAGCTGTTTTTT. This sequence encodes CASSPRTGLTGELFF.

The chain employs TRBV27 and TRBJ2-1; 9 bases fit TRBD1. Germline lookup yields CDR1 MNHEY and CDR2 SMNVEV (reference sequence). J gave up 8 bases and V 6 bases, and 5 bases lay outside the gene matches. The length of the CDR3 is 13 residues. The CDR3: CASSDRGIDEQFF. CDR3 DNA sequence: TGTGCCAGCAGCGACAGGGGGATCGATGAGCAGTTCTTC.

The chain uses TRBV28 and TRBJ2-1; a possible D gene is TRBD2 (6 bases). Germline V CDR1 and CDR2: MDHEN, SYDVKM. Trimming pared 7 bases from V and 3 bases from J, leaving 19 bases between. The CDR3 extends over 16 amino acids. The CDR3 sequence: CASNSFPEGVYNEQFF. CDR3 DNA: TGTGCCAGCAACTCTTTCCCGGAGGGAGTCTACAATGAGCAGTTCTTC.

The rearrangement joins TRBV29-1 to TRBJ2-1, with 14 bases lining up with TRBD2. CDR3 length: 16 residues. Germline V gene lookup returns CDR1 SQVTM and CDR2 ANQGSEA. J gave up 5 bases and V 1 base, and 4 bases lay outside the gene matches. CDR3 bases: TGCAGCGTTGAAGGGGCGGGACTAGCGGGAGACAATGAGCAGTTCTTC. It yields the protein CSVEGAGLAGDNEQFF.

J is TRBJ2-1 and V is TRBV5-1; D unresolved. This CDR3 region has 16 residues. V lost 6 bases to trimming and J lost 3 bases, with 19 bases between them. Germline V gene sequence: CDR1 SGHRS, CDR2 YFSETQ. The CDR3 DNA reads TGCGCCAGCACCCACTACATTACCAATTTCTACAATGAGCAGTTCTTC. Its protein is CASTHYITNFYNEQFF. Filled out from reference TRBV5-1 and TRBJ2-1, the complete variable domain reads KAGVTQTPRYLIKTRGQQVTLSCSPISGHRSVSWYQQTPGQGLQFLFEYFSETQRNKGNFPGRFSGRQFSNSRSEMNVSTLELGDSALYLCASTHYITNFYNEQFFGPGTRLTVL.

The V gene is TRBV10-2, the J gene TRBJ2-2; D is uncertain. Trimming removed 2 bases from V and 8 bases from J, with 9 bases in between. Germline V gives CDR1 WSHSY, CDR2 SAAADI. The CDR3 extends over 13 amino acids. CDR3: CASSENPGGELFF. CDR3 DNA: TGCGCCAGCAGTGAGAATCCCGGGGGGGAGCTGTTTTTT.

This clone was detected a few times. The V and J genes are TRBV7-9 and TRBJ2-7; D uncertain. Trimming removed 7 bases at V and 4 bases at J, with 8 bases between. Germline CDR1 SEHNR, CDR2 FQNEAQ (reference sequence). The CDR3 contains 11 residues. DNA for the CDR3: TGTGCCAGCATTGGCAGTTACGAGCAGTACTTC. It encodes CASIGSYEQYF. The whole variable domain, remainder taken from reference TRBV7-9 and TRBJ2-7, is DTGVSQNPRHKITKRGQNVTFRCDPISEHNRLYWYRQTLGQGPEFLTYFQNEAQLEKSRLLSDRFSAERPKGSFSTLEIQRTEQGDSAMYLCASIGSYEQYFGPGTRLTVT.

This rearrangement joins TRBV7-9 to TRBJ1-2; D is possibly TRBD1 (6 bases). Trimming took off 5 bases at V and 14 bases at J, with 27 bases between the two ends. Germline-derived CDR1 and CDR2 are SEHNR and FQNEAQ (reference sequence). The CDR3 contains 15 residues. This chain's CDR3 is CASSPMGGGSIGGTF. CDR3 coding DNA: TGTGCCAGCAGCCCCATGGGGGGCGGCTCCATCGGTGGGACCTTC.

The gene calls are TRBV28 and TRBJ2-7; the match to TRBD2 covers 8 bases. Germline V gives CDR1 MDHEN, CDR2 SYDVKM. J was trimmed by 3 bases and V by 7 bases; bases with no gene match: 8. This CDR3 has 14 residues. The CDR3 is CASISTSGSYEQYF. CDR3 nucleotide sequence: TGTGCCAGCATTTCAACTAGCGGTAGCTACGAGCAGTACTTC.

The rearrangement uses TRBV19 and TRBJ2-5; no reliable D call. This CDR3 spans 14 amino acids. From germline, CDR1 is LNHDA and CDR2 SQIVND (reference sequence). Trimming stripped 4 bases from V and 1 base from J, with 10 bases between. In DNA, the CDR3 is TGTGCCAGTAGTAAAAGCAGCGCCCAAGAGACCCAGTACTTC. Translation: CASSKSSAQETQYF.

J is TRBJ1-2 and V is TRBV6-5; 7 nucleotides agree with TRBD1. Germline trimming cut 7 bases from V and 5 bases from J; bases unmatched to any gene: 13. Germline CDR1 and CDR2: MNHEY and SVGAGI. This CDR3 region has 15 residues. The CDR3 protein is CASKTNRGSRYGYTF. The CDR3 nucleotides are TGTGCCAGCAAAACGAACAGGGGCTCGCGGTATGGCTACACCTTC.

This sequence joins TRBV13 and TRBJ2-7, with D possibly matching TRBD2 (6 bases). Looked up from germline, CDR1 is PRHDT and CDR2 is FYEKMQ (reference sequence). V lost 4 bases and J lost 3, with 13 bases in between. This CDR3 spans 14 amino acids. CDR3 sequence reads: CASSYYDGSYEQYF. The CDR3 DNA reads TGTGCCAGCAGCTACTACGACGGGAGCTACGAGCAGTACTTC.

The rearrangement joins TRBV27 to TRBJ2-7; perhaps TRBD1 as D (6 bases). V was trimmed by 4 bases and J by 3 bases, leaving 13 bases between them. CDR1 and CDR2 from the germline V gene are MNHEY and SMNVEV (reference sequence). This CDR3 contains 14 residues. CDR3 residues: CASSSNQGGYEQYF. The DNA for the CDR3 is TGTGCCAGCAGTTCGAATCAAGGGGGCTACGAGCAGTACTTC.

This sequence joins TRBV5-4 and TRBJ2-2; D may be TRBD2 (6 bases). Germline assignment: CDR1 SGHNT and CDR2 YYREEE (reference sequence). The CDR3 has 16 residues. V lost 0 bases, J lost 1 base, and 10 bases lay in between. The CDR3, as DNA: TGTGCCAGCAGCTTGGGACTGCGGGAGAACACCGGGGAGCTGTTTTTT. This sequence encodes CASSLGLRENTGELFF.

This clone was observed a handful of times. The gene calls are TRBV2 and TRBJ1-6; perhaps TRBD1 as D (5 bases). Trimming took off 5 bases at V and 5 bases at J, with 13 bases between the two ends. The CDR3 runs to 15 residues. Germline CDR1 is SNHLY and CDR2 is FYNNEI. CDR3 DNA sequence: TGTGCCAGCAGTCGGATTGCGGGGGATAATTCACCCCTCCACTTT. It translates to CASSRIAGDNSPLHF.

The V gene is TRBV28, the J gene TRBJ2-3, with unresolved D. Trimming took off 8 bases at V and 4 bases at J, with 19 bases between the two ends. The CDR3 contains 15 residues. The germline V gene has CDR1 MDHEN and CDR2 SYDVKM. For the CDR3, the DNA is TGTGCCAGCTCCGACGGCGGCCACATTTCAGATACGCAGTATTTT. Translating gives CASSDGGHISDTQYF.

DNA for the CDR3: TGTGCCAGCAGCGAGCAGGGGGCCTCAGATACGCAGTATTTT. Translating it yields CASSEQGASDTQYF. The chain joins TRBV14 to TRBJ2-3; 8 bases line up with TRBD1. The V and J ends lost 5 bases and 4 bases, in that order; junction bases with no gene match: 5. The length of the CDR3 is 14 residues. CDR1 is SGHDN and CDR2 is FVKESK in the germline V gene.